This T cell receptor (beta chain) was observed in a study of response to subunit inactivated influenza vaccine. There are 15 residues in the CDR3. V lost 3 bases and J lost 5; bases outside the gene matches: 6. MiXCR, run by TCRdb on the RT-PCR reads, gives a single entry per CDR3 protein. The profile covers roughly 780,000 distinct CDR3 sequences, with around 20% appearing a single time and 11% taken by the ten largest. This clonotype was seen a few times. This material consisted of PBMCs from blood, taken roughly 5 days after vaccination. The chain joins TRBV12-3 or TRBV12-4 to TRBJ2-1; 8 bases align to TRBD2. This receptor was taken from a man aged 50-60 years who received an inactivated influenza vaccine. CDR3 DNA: TGTGCCAGCAGTTTTGTTAATAGCGGGAACAATGAGCAGTTCTTC. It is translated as CASSFVNSGNNEQFF.